A single sample gave rise to the 25 T cell receptor beta chains below, sequenced in a study of cytomegalovirus exposure and HLA in healthy donors. Generated by immunoSEQ multiplex PCR, the TCRdb table keeps only in-frame clones and is missing some. There are more than 80,000 clones in the sample; roughly 90% occur only once, and 1.8% lies in the top ten. Sequencing used PBMCs. These receptors were collected from a woman aged 18-30 years in good health and CMV-seropositive.

The chain joins TRBV6-1 to TRBJ1-1; 8 bases are a match to TRBD1. CDR3 length equals 13 residues. Germline CDR1 reads MNHNS; CDR2 reads SASEGT. V shed 3 bases and J 5 bases; nucleotides not matched to a gene: 2. CDR3 DNA: TGTGCCAGCAGTGACAGGGGGCGGACTGAAGCTTTCTTT. It specifies CASSDRGRTEAFF.

This rearrangement joins TRBV7-9 to TRBJ2-2, with TRBD2 as a possible D gene (5 bases). Trimming left V 3 bases short and J 5 bases short, with 13 bases between. CDR3 length equals 15 residues. Germline assignment: CDR1 SEHNR and CDR2 FQNEAQ (reference sequence). DNA for the CDR3: TGTGCCAGCAGCTTGGGGTTTCGACTAACCGGGGAGCTGTTTTTT. Translated: CASSLGFRLTGELFF.

The chain is built from TRBV19 and TRBJ2-3; a possible D gene is TRBD1 (5 bases). Germline-derived CDR1 and CDR2 are LNHDA and SQIVND (reference sequence). Trimming stripped 1 base from V and 3 bases from J, with 8 bases between. The CDR3 has 14 residues. CDR3 region: CASSIGQGTDTQYF. The DNA of the CDR3 is TGTGCCAGTAGTATAGGTCAGGGAACAGATACGCAGTATTTT.

A few counts support this clone. The chain links TRBV19 to TRBJ1-6, with 7 bases identical to TRBD1. The junction had 6 bases not matched to a gene; V was cut back by 9 bases and J by 4 bases. The CDR3 spans 14 residues. Germline values: CDR1 LNHDA, CDR2 SQIVND (reference sequence). The CDR3: CASIDRAYNSPLHF. DNA for the CDR3: TGTGCCAGCATCGACAGGGCTTATAATTCACCCCTCCACTTT.

V is TRBV6-1 and J is TRBJ2-7; no clear D. Between the trimmed V and J ends, which lost 1 base and 0 bases, there was a span of 7 bases. The germline gives CDR1 MNHNS, CDR2 SASEGT. This CDR3 has 14 amino acids. The CDR3 region is CASSEGLSSYEQYF. In DNA, the CDR3 is TGTGCCAGCAGTGAAGGACTGAGCTCCTACGAGCAGTACTTC.

This clone was counted only a few times. The genes are TRBV6-1 and TRBJ1-6, with 8 bases matching TRBD1. Germline lookup yields CDR1 MNHNS and CDR2 SASEGT. The trim removed 5 bases at V and 5 bases at J, leaving 5 bases unmatched. The CDR3 spans 15 residues. CDR3 sequence reads: CASSLGQGDNSPLHF. CDR3 nucleotides: TGTGCCAGCAGTCTTGGACAGGGCGATAATTCACCCCTCCACTTT.

The V gene is TRBV4-3, the J gene TRBJ2-6; tentatively, D is TRBD2 (5 bases). This CDR3 comprises 16 residues. Trimming took 0 bases from V and 2 from J, leaving 8 bases between them. Looked up from germline, CDR1 is LGHNA and CDR2 is YSLEER. CDR3 sequence reads: CASSQEAAAGANVLTF. The CDR3 nucleotides read TGCGCCAGCAGCCAAGAAGCGGCGGCTGGGGCCAACGTCCTGACTTTC.

The chain links TRBV7-9 to TRBJ1-1, with D perhaps matching TRBD1 (5 bases). Between the trimmed V and J ends, which lost 5 bases and 5 bases, there was a span of 15 bases. The length of the CDR3 is 14 residues. In germline, CDR1 is SEHNR, CDR2 FQNEAQ (reference sequence). CDR3 residues: CASSPLSGGTEAFF. CDR3 coding DNA: TGTGCCAGCAGCCCTTTATCTGGGGGGACTGAAGCTTTCTTT. Looking up the rest from reference TRBV7-9 and TRBJ1-1 gives the full variable domain: DTGVSQNPRHKITKRGQNVTFRCDPISEHNRLYWYRQTLGQGPEFLTYFQNEAQLEKSRLLSDRFSAERPKGSFSTLEIQRTEQGDSAMYLCASSPLSGGTEAFFGQGTRLTVV.

The rearrangement links TRBV13 to TRBJ2-5; D might be TRBD2 (5 bases). The V gene's germline CDR1 is PRHDT and CDR2 FYEKMQ (reference sequence). The CDR3 loop spans 15 amino acids. Trimming removed 0 bases from V and 5 bases from J, with 13 bases in between. The CDR3 spells CASSLGGLARETQYF. CDR3 in DNA: TGTGCCAGCAGCTTAGGTGGGCTAGCACGTGAGACCCAGTACTTC.

This chain joins TRBV5-1 and TRBJ1-5, with D perhaps matching TRBD1 (5 bases). Trimming took 2 bases from V and 4 from J, leaving 13 bases between them. The germline CDR1 and CDR2 sequences are SGHRS and YFSETQ. The CDR3 has 15 residues. CDR3 protein: CASSLVGAANQPQHF. The CDR3 DNA sequence: TGCGCCAGCAGCTTAGTAGGGGCAGCTAATCAGCCCCAGCATTTT.

In nucleotides, the CDR3 is TGTGCCATCAGTGGGACAGTGAATCAGCCCCAGCATTTT. Residues: CAISGTVNQPQHF. The rearrangement links TRBV10-3 to TRBJ1-5; tentative D call: TRBD1 (6 bases). The V end lost 4 bases, the J end lost 4 bases, and 8 bases lay between the germline ends. The CDR3 covers 13 residues. In germline, CDR1 is ENHRY, CDR2 SYGVKD.

In nucleotides, the CDR3 is TGTGCCAGCAGCGTAGCAGGCGGGGTGACCCAAGAGACCCAGTACTTC. This encodes CASSVAGGVTQETQYF. The genes are TRBV9 and TRBJ2-5, with TRBD2 as a possible D gene (6 bases). This CDR3 is 16 amino acids long. The V end lost 0 bases, the J end lost 1 base, and 13 bases lay between the germline ends. Germline CDR1 is SGDLS and CDR2 is YYNGEE.

The chain joins TRBV7-2 to TRBJ2-6, with 10 positions matching TRBD1. The ends lost 3 bases at V and 4 bases at J; junction bases unmatched: 6. Germline V gene lookup returns CDR1 SGHTA and CDR2 FQGNSA. The CDR3 sequence is 17 residues long. The CDR3 is CASSFGQGVAGANVLTF. The CDR3 DNA is TGTGCCAGCAGCTTTGGACAGGGGGTTGCGGGGGCCAACGTCCTGACTTTC.

V gene TRBV11-2 combines with J gene TRBJ2-7, with 8 bases matching TRBD1. CDR3 length: 12 residues. CDR1 is SGHAT and CDR2 is FQNNGV in the germline V gene. The trim removed 7 bases at V and 7 bases at J, leaving 6 bases unmatched. CDR3 sequence: CASTPRDREQYF. CDR3 bases: TGTGCCAGCACGCCTAGGGACAGGGAGCAGTACTTC.

The gene calls are TRBV29-1 and TRBJ2-1, with TRBD2 identical over 9 bases. Germline CDR1 reads SQVTM; CDR2 reads ANQGSEA. Trimming cost V 7 bases and J 9 bases; bases outside gene matches: 13. The CDR3 extends over 14 amino acids. The CDR3: CSAVPWASGVEQFF. The CDR3 coding sequence is TGCAGCGCGGTACCTTGGGCTAGCGGGGTTGAGCAGTTCTTC.

The CDR3 loop reads CASSLVGGRIGYTF. The CDR3 DNA is TGTGCCAGCAGCTTAGTCGGGGGGCGCATTGGCTACACCTTC. The chain carries TRBV7-2 and TRBJ1-2; maybe TRBD1 (6 bases). This CDR3 region has 14 residues. From germline, CDR1 is SGHTA and CDR2 FQGNSA. V lost 1 base, J lost 7 bases, and 13 bases lay in between.

This sequence joins TRBV5-6 and TRBJ2-7, with unresolved D. Germline CDR1 reads SGHDT; CDR2 reads YYEEEE. V gave up 6 bases and J gave up 0 bases, with 16 bases separating them. This CDR3 contains 15 residues. This chain's CDR3 is CASKARLLYSYEQYF. The CDR3 DNA is TGTGCCAGCAAGGCAAGACTTCTCTACTCCTACGAGCAGTACTTC.

The chain couples TRBV5-6 to TRBJ1-3, with D perhaps TRBD1 (5 bases). This CDR3 comprises 16 residues. Deletions cut 4 bases from V and 3 bases from J, with 17 bases between. Germline V lookup: CDR1 SGHDT, CDR2 YYEEEE. In DNA form, the CDR3 reads TGTGCCAGCAGCCAGGGTGGGCCGACTTTTGGAAACACCATATATTTT. It specifies CASSQGGPTFGNTIYF.

The chain carries TRBV9 and TRBJ1-3; D remains ambiguous. The CDR3 extends over 17 amino acids. From germline, CDR1 is SGDLS and CDR2 YYNGEE. V was trimmed by 0 bases and J by 0 bases, leaving 13 bases between them. CDR3 DNA: TGTGCCAGCAGCGTAGCCGACCTACAGAGCTCTGGAAACACCATATATTTT. Translated: CASSVADLQSSGNTIYF.

The rearrangement joins TRBV4-2 to TRBJ2-3; 8 nucleotides align to TRBD2. V was pared by 5 bases and J by 4 bases, with 14 bases of the junction left unmatched. The germline V gene has CDR1 LGHNA and CDR2 YNFKEQ. The CDR3 is 17 residues long. The CDR3 DNA sequence: TGTGCCAGCAGCAAACAGCGGGGGAGTCCTCTCCCAGATACGCAGTATTTT. This encodes CASSKQRGSPLPDTQYF.

This chain joins TRBV2 and TRBJ2-7, with a possible D match to TRBD1 (6 bases). Trimming took 8 bases from V and 3 from J, leaving 14 bases between them. Germline V gives CDR1 SNHLY, CDR2 FYNNEI. The CDR3 extends over 13 amino acids. CDR3 bases: TGTGCCAGCGGTGGGGGCACCCTCTACGAGCAGTACTTC. Protein sequence: CASGGGTLYEQYF.

By share of the sample, this clone is medium-sized. This CDR3 is also generated by other DNA sequences in the sample. The J gene is TRBJ2-1, the V gene TRBV27, with 11 bases identical to TRBD1. Germline V lookup: CDR1 MNHEY, CDR2 SMNVEV (reference sequence). The CDR3 loop spans 16 amino acids. V dropped 3 bases and J dropped 10; count of bases not matched to a gene: 11. CDR3 in amino acids: CASSFTLGTGGVEQFF. CDR3 in DNA: TGTGCCAGCAGTTTCACATTAGGGACAGGGGGAGTCGAGCAGTTCTTC.

The J gene is TRBJ1-1, the V gene TRBV5-5; 10 bases agree with TRBD1. Germline trimming cut 4 bases from V and 5 bases from J; bases unmatched to any gene: 2. CDR1 and CDR2 from the germline V gene are SGHKS and YYEKEE (reference sequence). The CDR3 sequence is 13 residues long. For the CDR3, the DNA is TGTGCCAGCAGCCCGGACAGGGGGACTGAAGCTTTCTTT. Its translation is CASSPDRGTEAFF.

The count of this clone is one. The rearrangement joins TRBV10-3 to TRBJ1-6; TRBD1 aligns across 9 bases. Germline lookup yields CDR1 ENHRY and CDR2 SYGVKD. V was pared by 4 bases and J by 3 bases, with 1 base of the junction left unmatched. The CDR3 consists of 15 residues. As DNA, the CDR3 is TGTGCCATCAGTGGGGACAGGGTCTATAATTCACCCCTCCACTTT. Its protein is CAISGDRVYNSPLHF.

This clone showed up many times. The rearrangement links TRBV19 to TRBJ1-1; D perhaps matches TRBD1 (5 bases). The CDR3 covers 11 residues. V shed 5 bases and J shed 6 bases, with 7 bases lying between them. The germline CDR1 and CDR2 sequences are LNHDA and SQIVND (reference sequence). The CDR3 loop reads CASSLGPEAFF. DNA of the CDR3: TGTGCCAGTAGTTTGGGGCCTGAAGCTTTCTTT.